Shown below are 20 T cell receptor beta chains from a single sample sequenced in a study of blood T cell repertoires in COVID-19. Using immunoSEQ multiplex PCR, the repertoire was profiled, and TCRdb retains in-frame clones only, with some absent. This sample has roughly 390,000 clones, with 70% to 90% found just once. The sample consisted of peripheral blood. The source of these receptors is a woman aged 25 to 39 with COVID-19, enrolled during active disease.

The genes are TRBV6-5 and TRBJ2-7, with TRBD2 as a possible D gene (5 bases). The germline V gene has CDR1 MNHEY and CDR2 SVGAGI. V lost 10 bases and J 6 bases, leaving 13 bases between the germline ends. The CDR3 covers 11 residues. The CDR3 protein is CATRTGIEQYF. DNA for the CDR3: TGTGCCACCAGGACGGGGATCGAGCAGTACTTC.

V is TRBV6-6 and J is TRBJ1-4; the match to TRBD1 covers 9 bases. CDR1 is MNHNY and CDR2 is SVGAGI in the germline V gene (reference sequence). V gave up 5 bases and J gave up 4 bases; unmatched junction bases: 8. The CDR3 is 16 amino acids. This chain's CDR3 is CASSRQGVGYNEKLFF. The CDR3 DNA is TGTGCCAGCAGTCGACAGGGGGTGGGGTATAATGAAAAACTGTTTTTT.

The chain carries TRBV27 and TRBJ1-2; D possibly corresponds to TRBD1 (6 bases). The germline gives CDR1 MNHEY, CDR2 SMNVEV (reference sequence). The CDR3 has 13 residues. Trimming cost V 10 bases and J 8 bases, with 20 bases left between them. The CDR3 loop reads CATRPGGAVGYTF. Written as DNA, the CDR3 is TGTGCCACCCGGCCGGGGGGGGCGGTGGGCTACACCTTC.

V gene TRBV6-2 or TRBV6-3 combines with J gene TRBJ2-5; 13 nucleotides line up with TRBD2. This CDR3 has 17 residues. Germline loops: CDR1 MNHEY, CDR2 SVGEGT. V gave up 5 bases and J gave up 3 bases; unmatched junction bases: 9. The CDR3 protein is CASSPPGLAGTKETQYF. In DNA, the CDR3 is TGTGCCAGCAGTCCACCGGGACTAGCGGGAACTAAAGAGACCCAGTACTTC.

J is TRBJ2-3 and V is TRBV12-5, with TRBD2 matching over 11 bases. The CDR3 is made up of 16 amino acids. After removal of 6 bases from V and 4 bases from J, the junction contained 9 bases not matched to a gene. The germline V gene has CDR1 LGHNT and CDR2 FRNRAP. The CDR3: CASGRILAGVADTQYF. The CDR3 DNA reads TGTGCTAGTGGCCGGATACTAGCGGGAGTCGCAGATACGCAGTATTTT.

The CDR3 reads CASSLRVMNTEAFF. As DNA, the CDR3 is TGTGCCAGTAGCCTCAGGGTTATGAACACTGAAGCTTTCTTT. This chain joins TRBV19 and TRBJ1-1; the D gene is possibly TRBD1 (5 bases). There are 14 residues in the CDR3. Germline assignment: CDR1 LNHDA and CDR2 SQIVND (reference sequence). V shed 6 bases and J shed 0 bases, with 11 bases lying between them.

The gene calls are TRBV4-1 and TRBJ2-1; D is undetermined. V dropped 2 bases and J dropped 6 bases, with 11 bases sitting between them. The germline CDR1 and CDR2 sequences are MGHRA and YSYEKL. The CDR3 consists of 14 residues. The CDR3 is CASSQWQTINEQFF. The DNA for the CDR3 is TGCGCCAGCAGCCAATGGCAAACAATCAATGAGCAGTTCTTC.

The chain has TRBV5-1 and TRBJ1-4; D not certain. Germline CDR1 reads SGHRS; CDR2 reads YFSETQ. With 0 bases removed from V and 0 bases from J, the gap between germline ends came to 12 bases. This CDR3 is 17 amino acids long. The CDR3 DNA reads TGCGCCAGCAGCTTGGTCGGAACAACAGCAACTAATGAAAAACTGTTTTTT. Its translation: CASSLVGTTATNEKLFF.

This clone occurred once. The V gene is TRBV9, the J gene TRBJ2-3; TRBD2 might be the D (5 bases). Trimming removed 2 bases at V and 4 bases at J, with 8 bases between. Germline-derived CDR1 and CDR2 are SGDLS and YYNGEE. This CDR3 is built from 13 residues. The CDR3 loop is CASSVGVPDTQYF. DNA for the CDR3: TGTGCCAGCAGCGTGGGAGTCCCAGATACGCAGTATTTT.

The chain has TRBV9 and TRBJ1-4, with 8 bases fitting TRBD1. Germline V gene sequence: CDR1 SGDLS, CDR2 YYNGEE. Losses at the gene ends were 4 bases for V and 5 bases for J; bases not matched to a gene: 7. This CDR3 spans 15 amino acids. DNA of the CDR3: TGTGCCAGCAGCCTTACCGGGACAGGAAATGAAAAACTGTTTTTT. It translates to CASSLTGTGNEKLFF.

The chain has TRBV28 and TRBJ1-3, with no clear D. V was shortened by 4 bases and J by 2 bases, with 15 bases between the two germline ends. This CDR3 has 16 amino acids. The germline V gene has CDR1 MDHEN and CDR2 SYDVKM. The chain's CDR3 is CASSSQFAATGNTIYF. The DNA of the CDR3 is TGTGCCAGCAGTTCCCAATTTGCCGCTACTGGAAACACCATATATTTT.

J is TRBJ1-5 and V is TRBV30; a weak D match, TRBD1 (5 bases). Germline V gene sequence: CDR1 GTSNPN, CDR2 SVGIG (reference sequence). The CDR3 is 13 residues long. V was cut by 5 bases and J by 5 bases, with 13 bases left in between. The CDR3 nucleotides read TGTGCCTGGGCGGGAGGGGACGATCAGCCCCAGCATTTT. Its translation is CAWAGGDDQPQHF.

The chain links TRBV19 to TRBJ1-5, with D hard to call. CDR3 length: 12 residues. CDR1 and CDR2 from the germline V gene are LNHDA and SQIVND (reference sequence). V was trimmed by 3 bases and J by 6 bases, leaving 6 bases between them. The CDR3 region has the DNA TGTGCCAGTAGTATCTCGGGTCAGCCCCAGCATTTT. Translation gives CASSISGQPQHF.

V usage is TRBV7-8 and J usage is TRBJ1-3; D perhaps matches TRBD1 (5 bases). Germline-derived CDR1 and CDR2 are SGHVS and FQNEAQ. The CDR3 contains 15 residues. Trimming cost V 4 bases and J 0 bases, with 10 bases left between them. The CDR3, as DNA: TGTGCCAGCAGCTCGGGGGTGCTCTCTGGAAACACCATATATTTT. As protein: CASSSGVLSGNTIYF.

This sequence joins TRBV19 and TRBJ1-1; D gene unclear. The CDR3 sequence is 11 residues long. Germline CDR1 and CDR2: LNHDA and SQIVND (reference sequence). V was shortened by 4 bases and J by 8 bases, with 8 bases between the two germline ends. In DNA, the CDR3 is TGTGCCAGTAGTAAAACCACAGAAGCTTTCTTT. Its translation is CASSKTTEAFF.

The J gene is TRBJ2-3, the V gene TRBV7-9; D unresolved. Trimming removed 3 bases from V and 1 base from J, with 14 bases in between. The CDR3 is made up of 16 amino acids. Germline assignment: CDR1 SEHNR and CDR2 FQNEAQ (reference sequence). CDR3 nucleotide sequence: TGTGCCAGCAGCTTGGGTATTGGGCGCCGCACAGATACGCAGTATTTT. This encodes CASSLGIGRRTDTQYF.

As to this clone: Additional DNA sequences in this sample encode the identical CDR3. The CDR3 DNA reads as TGCGCCAGCAGCCAGACAGGGGGAGATACGCAGTATTTT. As protein: CASSQTGGDTQYF. The chain has TRBV4-3 and TRBJ2-3; TRBD1 matches 9 bases. CDR3 length equals 13 residues. V shed 3 bases and J 5 bases; nucleotides not matched to a gene: 0. Looked up from germline, CDR1 is LGHNA and CDR2 is YSLEER.

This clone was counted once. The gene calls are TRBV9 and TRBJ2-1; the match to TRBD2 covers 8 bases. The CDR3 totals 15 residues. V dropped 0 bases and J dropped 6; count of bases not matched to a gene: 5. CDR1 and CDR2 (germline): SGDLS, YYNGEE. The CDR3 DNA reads TGTGCCAGCAGCGTAGATGCTAGCGGGCTCAATGAGCAGTTCTTC. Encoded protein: CASSVDASGLNEQFF.

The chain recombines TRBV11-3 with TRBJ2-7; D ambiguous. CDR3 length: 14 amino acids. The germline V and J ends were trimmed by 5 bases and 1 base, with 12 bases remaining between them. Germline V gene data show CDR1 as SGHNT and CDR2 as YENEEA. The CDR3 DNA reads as TGTGCCAGCAGCCCGCTCAGTGAATCCTACGAGCAGTACTTC. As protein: CASSPLSESYEQYF.

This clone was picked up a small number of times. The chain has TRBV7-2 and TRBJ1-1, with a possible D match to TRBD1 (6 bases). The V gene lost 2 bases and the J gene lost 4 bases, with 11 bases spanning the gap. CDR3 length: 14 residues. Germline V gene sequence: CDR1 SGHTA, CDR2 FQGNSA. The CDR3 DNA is TGTGCCAGCAGCTTACGGGGAGGGGGCACTGAAGCTTTCTTT. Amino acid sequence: CASSLRGGGTEAFF. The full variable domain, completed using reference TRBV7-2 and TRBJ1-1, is GAGVSQSPSNKVTEKGKDVELRCDPISGHTALYWYRQSLGQGLEFLIYFQGNSAPDKSGLPSDRFSAERTGGSVSTLTIQRTQQEDSAVYLCASSLRGGGTEAFFGQGTRLTVV.